This record looks at one T cell receptor (beta chain) sequence and its context. The antigen remains undetermined. The V and J ends lost 2 bases and 2 bases respectively, with 10 bases between them. The CDR3 has 15 amino acids. Germline CDR1 reads SGHTA; CDR2 reads FQGNSA. The sample is drawn from a study of Ad26.COV2.S vaccination and SARS-CoV-2 variants. The wider study: In the COV1001 trial, the donor was in the Ad26.COV2.S arm. Doses of Ad26.COV2.S were injected into muscle once or twice, 56 days apart. Points from the study as a whole: Vaccine recipients surpassed placebo recipients in spike-specific TCR breadth. Analyses that measured TCR breadth and depth may have underestimated total T cell responses.

This table comes from immunoSEQ multiplex PCR, and its TCRdb copy is limited to in-frame clones, with some not included. In the table there are 290,000 or so clones, around 87% of which are singletons. Treatment reported: roughly 20 received Ad26.COV2.S at low or high dose, single or two shots; about 5 received placebo; per-sample allocation not given. Sample collection was performed on day 63 after the first vaccine or placebo injection. The origin of this receptor is a person between 18 and 65 years old who received the Ad26.COV2.S COVID-19 vaccine or a placebo. The sample here was peripheral blood, taken in a trial of Ad26.COV2.S vaccine versus placebo. V usage is TRBV7-2 and J usage is TRBJ1-5, with TRBD1 as a possible D gene (5 bases). The CDR3 region has the DNA TGTGCCAGCAGCTTAAGCGGGGGGGGCAATCAGCCCCAGCATTTT. It specifies CASSLSGGGNQPQHF.